This T cell receptor beta chain was identified in a study of T-cell memory formation after mild COVID-19. TCRdb fed the 5' RACE reads into MiXCR, producing one record per CDR3 protein. This table has 450,000 to 650,000 distinct CDR3 sequences, less than 25% appearing once. Notes on the study in general: Later expanders leaned toward CD4+, whereas clones contracting from day 15 to 85 were balanced CD4/CD8.

Note on this clonotype: As yet, its antigen is unknown.

Germline V gene data show CDR1 as SQVTM and CDR2 as ANQGSEA. Trimming removed 0 bases at V and 8 bases at J, with 17 bases between. The CDR3 totals 15 residues. The clonotype comes from an adult woman who had mild COVID-19 (a few samples of this study predate the infection). Cell type and time point are not known. The chain uses TRBV29-1 and TRBJ2-4, with D possibly matching TRBD1 (6 bases). The material sequenced was PBMCs or a T cell subset sorted from them (not recorded which). The CDR3 region is CSVEDPAGAPDIQYF. Written as DNA, the CDR3 is TGCAGCGTTGAAGATCCTGCAGGGGCGCCGGACATTCAGTACTTC.